What follows are 22 T cell receptor beta chains derived from one specimen sequenced in a study of chemoradiotherapy in HPV16-positive cancers. The table came from immunoSEQ multiplex PCR; TCRdb's copy has only in-frame clones and leaves some out. The sample consists of 7,000 or so clones, 75% to 80% of them appearing once. The material was obtained from a patient who underwent chemoradiotherapy. The receptors were gathered from a human donor with HPV-associated anogenital cancer.

The chain couples TRBV19 to TRBJ2-7; 8 bases match TRBD1. CDR3 length: 14 residues. CDR1 is LNHDA and CDR2 is SQIVND in the germline V gene (reference sequence). V gave up 3 bases and J gave up 2 bases; unmatched junction bases: 3. The CDR3 DNA follows: TGTGCCAGTAGTATGGCGGGACAGGCCTACGAGCAGTACTTC. Its translation: CASSMAGQAYEQYF.

This chain links TRBV6-4 with TRBJ2-3; 7 nucleotides match TRBD2. The CDR3 totals 13 residues. The germline V gene has CDR1 MRHNA and CDR2 SNTAGT. V shed 8 bases, J shed 2 bases, and the junction held 4 bases outside the gene matches. The CDR3 coding sequence is TGTGCCAGCGGACGGGGGGTCACAGATACGCAGTATTTT. Amino acid sequence: CASGRGVTDTQYF.

The chain carries TRBV2 and TRBJ2-4; tentative D call: TRBD2 (6 bases). CDR3 size: 14 residues. V lost 7 bases and J 2 bases, leaving 12 bases between the germline ends. The germline CDR1 and CDR2 sequences are SNHLY and FYNNEI. In nucleotides, the CDR3 is TGTGCCAGCACCAAGACTAGAACCAAAAACATTCAGTACTTC. Translation: CASTKTRTKNIQYF. The full variable domain, completed using reference TRBV2 and TRBJ2-4, is EPEVTQTPSHQVTQMGQEVILRCVPISNHLYFYWYRQILGQKVEFLVSFYNNEISEKSEIFDDQFSVERPDGSNFTLKIRSTKLEDSAMYFCASTKTRTKNIQYFGAGTRLSVL.

V and J are TRBV4-3 and TRBJ2-1, with D possibly matching TRBD2 (5 bases). The CDR3 has 19 amino acids. CDR1 is LGHNA, CDR2 YSLEER, per germline. V gave up 0 bases and J gave up 2 bases, with 20 bases separating them. The DNA of the CDR3 is TGCGCCAGCAGCCAAGATACCCCTCTACTAGTATCGGCCTACAATGAGCAGTTCTTC. It encodes CASSQDTPLLVSAYNEQFF.

The V gene is TRBV7-6, the J gene TRBJ1-5; D unclear. Looked up from germline, CDR1 is SGHVS and CDR2 is FNYEAQ. The CDR3 covers 17 residues. Trimming left V 0 bases short and J 0 bases short, with 12 bases between. DNA of the CDR3: TGTGCCAGCAGCTTAGCACAAGGCCTCCGTAGCAATCAGCCCCAGCATTTT. Translating it yields CASSLAQGLRSNQPQHF.

The chain is built from TRBV10-3 and TRBJ1-5; D not certain. CDR1 is ENHRY, CDR2 SYGVKD, per germline. V dropped 2 bases and J dropped 3 bases, with 8 bases sitting between them. The CDR3 consists of 14 residues. CDR3 amino acids: CAISETTDNQPQHF. The CDR3, as DNA: TGTGCCATCAGTGAGACGACGGACAATCAGCCCCAGCATTTT.

The chain combines TRBV29-1 with TRBJ1-2, with D tentatively TRBD1 (5 bases). The CDR3 is 12 amino acids. Per the germline V gene, CDR1 is SQVTM and CDR2 is ANQGSEA. V was clipped by 3 bases and J by 8 bases, with 13 bases between them. The CDR3 region has the DNA TGCAGCGTTGATCAGGGTTTAATCGGCTACACCTTC. Its translation is CSVDQGLIGYTF. Together with reference TRBV29-1 and TRBJ1-2, the CDR3 gives the full variable domain: SAVISQKPSRDICQRGTSLTIQCQVDSQVTMMFWYRQQPGQSLTLIATANQGSEATYESGFVIDKFPISRPNLTFSTLTVSNMSPEDSSIYLCSVDQGLIGYTFGSGTRLTVV.

Comments on this clone: This specimen includes other DNA sequences encoding the same CDR3. The chain carries TRBV28 and TRBJ1-2, with 7 bases lining up with TRBD1. V dropped 2 bases and J dropped 8; count of bases not matched to a gene: 14. The length of the CDR3 is 16 residues. From germline, CDR1 is MDHEN and CDR2 SYDVKM. The CDR3 bases are TGTGCCAGCAGTTTAAAAGGGACAGACGCCTCTAGAGGCTACACCTTC. It specifies CASSLKGTDASRGYTF.

The chain couples TRBV9 to TRBJ2-7; tentative D call: TRBD1 (6 bases). The CDR3 covers 15 residues. Germline V gene sequence: CDR1 SGDLS, CDR2 YYNGEE. V was clipped by 0 bases and J by 0 bases, with 10 bases between them. The DNA for the CDR3 is TGTGCCAGCAGCGTAGAACCAGGGGACTCCTACGAGCAGTACTTC. Translated: CASSVEPGDSYEQYF.

The rearrangement uses TRBV28 and TRBJ1-1; the D gene is possibly TRBD1 (5 bases). Per germline, CDR1 MDHEN and CDR2 SYDVKM. V was clipped by 6 bases and J by 1 base, with 9 bases between them. The CDR3 is 13 residues long. The CDR3 is CASSPGQNTEAFF. As DNA, the CDR3 is TGTGCCAGCAGCCCAGGACAGAACACTGAAGCTTTCTTT. Drawing the rest from reference TRBV28 and TRBJ1-1, the complete variable domain is DVKVTQSSRYLVKRTGEKVFLECVQDMDHENMFWYRQDPGLGLRLIYFSYDVKMKEKGDIPEGYSVSREKKERFSLILESASTNQTSMYLCASSPGQNTEAFFGQGTRLTVV.

In DNA form, the CDR3 reads TGCGCCAGCAGCCAAGAGTTAGGAGCGGGGCCCGACGAGCAGTACTTC. This gives the protein CASSQELGAGPDEQYF. The J gene is TRBJ2-7, the V gene TRBV4-3, with 7 bases matching TRBD2. The CDR3 sequence is 16 residues long. Germline-derived CDR1 and CDR2 are LGHNA and YSLEER. The V gene end was trimmed by 0 bases and the J gene end by 5 bases; junction bases not matched to a gene: 10.

Turning to this clone: Other DNA sequences of this sample code for an identical CDR3. The chain couples TRBV7-3 to TRBJ2-6; a weak D match, TRBD2 (6 bases). Germline V lookup: CDR1 SGHTA, CDR2 FQGTGA. This CDR3 region has 18 residues. V lost 4 bases and J lost 2, with 18 bases in between. The CDR3 loop is CASSSRGMGIPGANVLTF. The DNA of the CDR3 is TGTGCCAGCAGCTCCCGGGGGATGGGTATCCCTGGGGCCAACGTCCTGACTTTC.

This clone was seen only once. This chain uses TRBV7-3 with TRBJ1-1; D not certain. The CDR3 is made up of 13 amino acids. Per germline, CDR1 SGHTA and CDR2 FQGTGA. Trimming removed 2 bases from V and 1 base from J, with 5 bases in between. CDR3 coding DNA: TGTGCCAGCAGCTTAGCGAAGAACACTGAAGCTTTCTTT. Protein: CASSLAKNTEAFF.

This clone has only one observation. The chain combines TRBV5-1 with TRBJ1-1, with 7 bases matching TRBD1. The J segment lost 6 bases and the V segment lost 4 bases, leaving 12 bases of the junction unmatched. Germline CDR1 is SGHRS and CDR2 is YFSETQ. There are 15 residues in the CDR3. The CDR3 here is CASSPTTGDGAEAFF. CDR3 nucleotides: TGCGCCAGCAGCCCTACTACAGGGGACGGAGCTGAAGCTTTCTTT.

The chain combines TRBV28 with TRBJ1-5; D is unresolved. The CDR3 has 14 residues. Germline V lookup: CDR1 MDHEN, CDR2 SYDVKM. V was pared by 0 bases and J by 7 bases, with 10 bases between. As DNA, the CDR3 is TGTGCCAGCAGTTTATGGGGTGGGCAGCAGCCCCAGCATTTT. Translated, it gives CASSLWGGQQPQHF.

The rearrangement joins TRBV5-4 to TRBJ1-1; TRBD1 might be the D (6 bases). Trimming stripped 2 bases from V and 4 bases from J, with 15 bases between. This CDR3 comprises 15 residues. The germline V gene encodes CDR1 SGHNT and CDR2 YYREEE (reference sequence). The CDR3 nucleotides read TGTGCCAGCAGCTTAAACAGGGTTAAGGGCACTGAAGCTTTCTTT. This gives the protein CASSLNRVKGTEAFF.

The chain employs TRBV28 and TRBJ2-7; TRBD2 matches at 9 bases. Germline assignment: CDR1 MDHEN and CDR2 SYDVKM. Losses at the gene ends were 7 bases for V and 2 bases for J; bases not matched to a gene: 9. The CDR3 is 15 amino acids. The CDR3 spells CASKGSAGGPYEQYF. CDR3 bases: TGTGCCAGCAAAGGTTCAGCGGGGGGTCCCTACGAGCAGTACTTC. Together with reference TRBV28 and TRBJ2-7, the CDR3 gives the full variable domain: DVKVTQSSRYLVKRTGEKVFLECVQDMDHENMFWYRQDPGLGLRLIYFSYDVKMKEKGDIPEGYSVSREKKERFSLILESASTNQTSMYLCASKGSAGGPYEQYFGPGTRLTVT.

This chain links TRBV21-1 with TRBJ1-5. TRBV21-1 is tagged as a pseudogene. The CDR3 is 18 amino acids. In nucleotides, the CDR3 is TGTGCCAGCAGCAAAGCGGTCAGCGGCAACTATAGCAATCAGCCCCAGCATTTT. This translates into CASSKAVSGNYSNQPQHF.

This chain joins TRBV6-1 and TRBJ2-6; D is undetermined. The ends were cut back, 2 bases at V and 0 bases at J, with 17 bases in the middle. CDR1 is MNHNS and CDR2 is SASEGT in the germline V gene. The CDR3 runs 19 residues. The CDR3 DNA sequence: TGTGCCAGCAGTGAAATAGGAAACTGGGCCTACTCTGGGGCCAACGTCCTGACTTTC. This encodes CASSEIGNWAYSGANVLTF.

V gene TRBV28 combines with J gene TRBJ2-7; 7 positions agree with TRBD1. Germline V gene data show CDR1 as MDHEN and CDR2 as SYDVKM. V trimming: 8 bases; J trimming: 4 bases; junction bases outside the gene matches: 14. The CDR3 has 15 amino acids. In DNA form, the CDR3 reads TGTGCCAGCGCCCCGACAGGGTTCACCTTATACGAGCAGTACTTC. Protein product: CASAPTGFTLYEQYF.

Concerning this clone: The limits of the CDR3 on the DNA are not certain, so only TCRdb's listed CDR3 is given. The CDR3 sequence is CASSSSTGAIYGYTF. The rearrangement joins TRBV27 to TRBJ1-2; the table's D call, TRBD1, was not checked against the DNA. CDR1 is MNHEY, CDR2 SMNVEV, per germline (reference sequence). From its first to its last residue, the CDR3 has 15 amino acids.

In this sample, this clone turned up a few times. The genes are TRBV6-4 and TRBJ2-7, with TRBD2 matching 11 bases. J lost 5 bases, V lost 6 bases, and 6 bases had no gene match. Germline CDR1 and CDR2: MRHNA and SNTAGT. The CDR3 is made up of 14 amino acids. CDR3 DNA: TGTGCCAGCAGAAGACTAGCGGGACAAAACGAGCAGTACTTC. This gives the protein CASRRLAGQNEQYF.